Listed below are T cell receptor beta chains from one sample, sequenced in a study of cytomegalovirus exposure and HLA in healthy donors. Assay used: immunoSEQ multiplex PCR; TCRdb lists only in-frame clones, some missing. This table has about 160,000 clones, less than 90% appearing once. The sample was PBMCs. Receptors were obtained from a woman aged 25-40 years in good health and CMV-seronegative. CDR3s include the opening cysteine and the closing phenylalanine or tryptophan. A D gene is named only where the DNA matches it firmly. Only some rows state a clone size, as once, few, many or a class for expanded clones.

J gene | clone size | D gene | V gene | CDR3 DNA | CDR3 protein
TRBJ1-6 | few | NA | TRBV19 | TGTGCCAGTAGTATACCAGCTCCAATAACCCTCCACTTT | CASSIPAPITLHF
TRBJ2-7 | NA | TRBD2 | TRBV19 | TGTGCCAGTAGTCCCCTAGCGGGACTTAAAGACGAGCAGTACTTC | CASSPLAGLKDEQYF
TRBJ2-3 | NA | NA | TRBV19 | TGTGCCAGTAGTATATATCTGAAGCCGAGTATAGGGGGCACAGATACGCAGTATTTT | CASSIYLKPSIGGTDTQYF
TRBJ2-5 | NA | TRBD1 | TRBV7-6 | TGTGCCAGCAGCCCATCCCGGGACAGGGTCGCAGAGACCCAGTACTTC | CASSPSRDRVAETQYF
TRBJ1-5 | NA | TRBD1 | TRBV7-8 | TGTGCCAGCAGCTTCAGACAGGGGAGGAATCAGCCCCAGCATTTT | CASSFRQGRNQPQHF
TRBJ2-7 | NA | NA | TRBV4-1 | TGCGCCAGCAGCCAAGGCCTCGGGAGCTCCTACGAGCAGTACTTC | CASSQGLGSSYEQYF
TRBJ2-7 | once | NA | TRBV2 | TGTGCCAGCAGTGTGGCGACAGTAGGAGCCTACTACGAGCAGTACTTC | CASSVATVGAYYEQYF
TRBJ2-1 | NA | TRBD2 | TRBV7-6 | TGTGCCAGCAGCTTAGAGGTGCTAGCGGGATACAATGAGCAGTTCTTC | CASSLEVLAGYNEQFF
TRBJ2-7 | NA | NA | TRBV28 | TGTGCCAGCAGTTTGGTGTCTACCGTCTACGAGCAGTACTTC | CASSLVSTVYEQYF
TRBJ2-7 | NA | NA | TRBV7-2 | TGTGCCAGCAGCTGGTTCCAGGGAACCTACGAGCAGTACTTC | CASSWFQGTYEQYF
TRBJ2-1 | NA | TRBD2 | TRBV28 | TGTGCCAGCATGACTAGCGGCTCCTACAATGAGCAGTTCTTC | CASMTSGSYNEQFF
TRBJ2-2 | NA | TRBD2 | TRBV27 | TGTGCCAGCAGTTTAGGGACTAGCGGGAGGATTACCGGGGAGCTGTTTTTT | CASSLGTSGRITGELFF
TRBJ2-7 | NA | NA | TRBV2 | TGTGCCAGCAGTGATCGCGGGCCAACCTACGAGCAGTACTTC | CASSDRGPTYEQYF
TRBJ2-1 | once | NA | TRBV7-3 | TGTGCCAGCAGTCTCAGCCTAGGGGATGAGCAGTTCTTC | CASSLSLGDEQFF